A single sample is the source of the 16 T cell receptor beta chains below, sequenced in a study of cytomegalovirus exposure and HLA in healthy donors. This PCR relied on a set of 60 Vbeta primers and 13 Jbeta primers. The protocol was immunoSEQ multiplex PCR, while the TCRdb copy is restricted to in-frame clones and leaves out a portion. Its clone listing holds tens of thousands of clones. Sequences were obtained from PBMCs. Every receptor here comes from a female donor in good health and CMV-seropositive.

The chain is built from TRBV4-3 and TRBJ1-4; 7 bases align to TRBD1. V shed 4 bases and J 1 base; nucleotides not matched to a gene: 3. Germline V lookup: CDR1 LGHNA, CDR2 YSLEER. The CDR3 loop spans 15 amino acids. CDR3 DNA sequence: TGCGCCAGCAGCCGAGACAGGGTAACTAATGAAAAACTGTTTTTT. Translated: CASSRDRVTNEKLFF.

CDR3 DNA: TGTGCCAGTTCAATAGCGGGGAGGCTCTACAATGAGCAGTTCTTC. This translates into CASSIAGRLYNEQFF. The V and J genes are TRBV25-1 and TRBJ2-1, with 8 bases aligning to TRBD2. Per germline, CDR1 MGHDK and CDR2 SYGVNS. V shed 9 bases, J shed 3 bases, and the junction held 10 bases outside the gene matches. CDR3 length equals 15 residues.

The chain recombines TRBV5-6 with TRBJ1-5; a weak D match, TRBD1 (6 bases). Trimming cost V 1 base and J 4 bases, with 9 bases left between them. This CDR3 is built from 14 residues. Germline V CDR1 and CDR2: SGHDT, YYEEEE. In nucleotides, the CDR3 is TGTGCCAGCAGCTTGATGAGGGGGAATCAGCCCCAGCATTTT. Translated: CASSLMRGNQPQHF.

The chain carries TRBV19 and TRBJ2-3; D not certain. CDR3 size: 14 residues. Trimming removed 3 bases from V and 0 bases from J, with 7 bases in between. The germline V gene encodes CDR1 LNHDA and CDR2 SQIVND (reference sequence). The CDR3 sequence: CASSILSSTDTQYF. DNA of the CDR3: TGTGCCAGTAGTATCCTTAGCAGCACAGATACGCAGTATTTT.

The gene calls are TRBV29-1 and TRBJ2-3, with a possible D match to TRBD2 (7 bases). The CDR3 length is 13 residues. With 7 bases removed from V and 2 bases from J, the gap between germline ends came to 13 bases. Germline CDR1 SQVTM, CDR2 ANQGSEA. CDR3 loop: CSGGGQDTDTQYF. The CDR3 DNA reads TGCAGCGGCGGGGGACAAGACACAGATACGCAGTATTTT.

This chain joins TRBV5-4 and TRBJ2-5; maybe TRBD2 (6 bases). Germline CDR1 and CDR2: SGHNT and YYREEE (reference sequence). V dropped 0 bases and J dropped 2 bases, with 14 bases sitting between them. The CDR3 has 16 residues. The CDR3 protein is CASSLGVSGVQETQYF. The CDR3 DNA follows: TGTGCCAGCAGCTTGGGGGTTAGCGGAGTACAAGAGACCCAGTACTTC.

Regarding this clone: An end of the junction differs from the germline gene, which may be a read error. The J gene is TRBJ2-1, the V gene TRBV7-7; TRBD2 might be the D (6 bases). This CDR3 spans 15 amino acids. CDR1 is SSHAT, CDR2 FNYEAQ, per germline (reference sequence). The CDR3 reads CASSLDTSLYNEQFF. In nucleotides, the CDR3 is TGTGCTAGCAGCTTAGACACTAGCTTATACAATGAGCAGTTCTTC.

V and J are TRBV4-2 and TRBJ1-2; 7 nucleotides agree with TRBD1. There are 15 residues in the CDR3. V lost 3 bases to trimming and J lost 4 bases; unmatched junction nucleotides: 8. Germline CDR1 and CDR2: LGHNA and YNFKEQ. The CDR3 protein is CASSQEGQSIYGYTF. The CDR3 bases are TGTGCCAGCAGCCAGGAGGGACAGTCAATCTATGGCTACACCTTC.

V and J are TRBV4-1 and TRBJ2-5; 8 positions match TRBD2. The V gene's germline CDR1 is MGHRA and CDR2 YSYEKL. V lost 4 bases and J lost 1; bases outside the gene matches: 11. This CDR3 has 17 amino acids. The CDR3 protein is CASSPRPAGDSQETQYF. The CDR3 DNA follows: TGCGCCAGCAGCCCCCGGCCAGCGGGAGATAGCCAAGAGACCCAGTACTTC.

The CDR3 is CASSSRDNTGYTF. The DNA of the CDR3 is TGTGCCAGCTCTAGCCGGGACAACACTGGCTACACCTTC. V is TRBV18 and J is TRBJ1-2; D may be TRBD1 (6 bases). CDR1 is KGHSH, CDR2 LQKENI, per germline. This CDR3 is built from 13 residues. V lost 6 bases to trimming and J lost 7 bases, with 15 bases between them.

V is TRBV28 and J is TRBJ2-7; D remains ambiguous. The CDR3 is made up of 12 amino acids. V lost 3 bases and J lost 4, with 7 bases in between. Germline V CDR1 and CDR2: MDHEN, SYDVKM. The CDR3 bases are TGTGCCAGCAGTTTCGAGTTTTACGAGCAGTACTTC. Translated: CASSFEFYEQYF.

The V gene is TRBV6-5, the J gene TRBJ1-3; D remains unclear. The CDR3 extends over 11 amino acids. V was clipped by 6 bases and J by 4 bases, with 4 bases between them. Germline CDR1 reads MNHEY; CDR2 reads SVGAGI. The CDR3 DNA reads as TGTGCCAGCAGCAAAGGAAACACCATATATTTT. Amino acids: CASSKGNTIYF.

The chain links TRBV10-3 to TRBJ2-7; D is perhaps TRBD1 (5 bases). CDR3 length equals 14 residues. Trimming took off 10 bases at V and 4 bases at J, with 20 bases between the two ends. CDR1 and CDR2 from the germline V gene are ENHRY and SYGVKD. The CDR3 nucleotides read TGTGCCACCACTGGCCAGGGATCGGATTACGAGCAGTACTTC. Translation gives CATTGQGSDYEQYF.

V is TRBV18 and J is TRBJ2-2; 12 nucleotides match TRBD1. The CDR3 totals 15 residues. Germline V gene data show CDR1 as KGHSH and CDR2 as LQKENI. With 5 bases clipped from V and 9 bases from J, the junction kept 7 bases outside the gene matches. The CDR3 is CASSTGTGGEWELFF. As DNA, the CDR3 is TGTGCCAGCTCAACCGGGACAGGGGGCGAATGGGAGCTGTTTTTT.

DNA for the CDR3: TGTGCCAGCTCACAGGCGGGCCAATACGAGCAGTACTTC. This translates into CASSQAGQYEQYF. The chain combines TRBV18 with TRBJ2-7; D possibly corresponds to TRBD2 (5 bases). The V gene's germline CDR1 is KGHSH and CDR2 LQKENI. CDR3 length equals 13 residues. V lost 4 bases and J 4 bases, leaving 11 bases between the germline ends. Using reference TRBV18 and TRBJ2-7 for the parts outside the CDR3, the full variable domain is NAGVMQNPRHLVRRRGQEARLRCSPMKGHSHVYWYRQLPEEGLKFMVYLQKENIIDESGMPKERFSAEFPKEGPSILRIQQVVRGDSAAYFCASSQAGQYEQYFGPGTRLTVT.

CDR3 residues: CASSLEGRGETQYF. CDR3 nucleotides: TGTGCCAGCAGCTTAGAGGGTAGAGGGGAGACCCAGTACTTC. This sequence joins TRBV7-9 and TRBJ2-5; a possible D gene is TRBD2 (5 bases). V was clipped by 1 base and J by 5 bases, with 11 bases between them. This CDR3 comprises 14 residues. CDR1 and CDR2 (germline): SEHNR, FQNEAQ (reference sequence).